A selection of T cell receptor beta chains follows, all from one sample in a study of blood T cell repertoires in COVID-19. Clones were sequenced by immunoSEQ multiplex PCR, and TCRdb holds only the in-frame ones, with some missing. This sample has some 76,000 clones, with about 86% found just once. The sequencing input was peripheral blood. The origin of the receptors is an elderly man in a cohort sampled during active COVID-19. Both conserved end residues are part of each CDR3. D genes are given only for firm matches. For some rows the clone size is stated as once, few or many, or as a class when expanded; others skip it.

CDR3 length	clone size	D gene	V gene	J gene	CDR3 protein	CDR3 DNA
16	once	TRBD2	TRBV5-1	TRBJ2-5	CASSLSGTSGQETQYF	TGCGCCAGCAGCTTGTCCGGGACTAGCGGGCAAGAGACCCAGTACTTC
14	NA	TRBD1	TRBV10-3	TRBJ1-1	CAITLQGAGTEAFF	TGTGCCATCACCTTACAGGGGGCAGGGACTGAAGCTTTCTTT
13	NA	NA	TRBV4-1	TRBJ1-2	CASSQVTGYGYTF	TGCGCCAGCAGCCAAGTCACAGGCTATGGCTACACCTTC
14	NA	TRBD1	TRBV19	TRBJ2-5	CASSISGTARSQYF	TGTGCCAGTAGTATCTCCGGGACAGCACGGAGTCAGTACTTC
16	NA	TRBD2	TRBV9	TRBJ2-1	CASSVVGLAGGGEQFF	TGTGCCAGCAGCGTAGTTGGACTAGCGGGGGGAGGCGAGCAGTTCTTC
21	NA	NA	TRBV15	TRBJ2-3	CATSRDGGRLADLIGTDTQYF	TGTGCCACCAGCAGAGACGGTGGTCGGTTAGCTGACCTTATAGGCACAGATACGCAGTATTTT
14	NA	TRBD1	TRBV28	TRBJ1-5	CASSLTGNNQPQHF	TGTGCCAGCAGTCTGACAGGGAACAATCAGCCCCAGCATTTT
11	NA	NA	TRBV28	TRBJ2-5	CASSQQETQYF	TGTGCCAGCAGCCAACAAGAGACCCAGTACTTC
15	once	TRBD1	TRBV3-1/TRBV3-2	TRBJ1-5	CASSSTGATGQPQHF	TGTGCCAGCAGCAGTACAGGGGCTACCGGTCAGCCCCAGCATTTT
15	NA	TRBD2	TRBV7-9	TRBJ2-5	CASSLGRGGRETQYF	TGTGCCAGCAGCTTAGGAAGGGGAGGGCGGGAGACCCAGTACTTC